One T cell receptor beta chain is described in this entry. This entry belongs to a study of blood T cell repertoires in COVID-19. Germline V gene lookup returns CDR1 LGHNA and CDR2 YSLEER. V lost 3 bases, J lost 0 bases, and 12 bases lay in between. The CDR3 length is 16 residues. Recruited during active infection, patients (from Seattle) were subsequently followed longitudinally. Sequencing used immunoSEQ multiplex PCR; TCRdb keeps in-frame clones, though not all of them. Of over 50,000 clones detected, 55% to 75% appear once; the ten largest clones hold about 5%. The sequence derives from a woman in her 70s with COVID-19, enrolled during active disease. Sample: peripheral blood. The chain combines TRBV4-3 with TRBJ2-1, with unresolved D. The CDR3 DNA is TGCGCCAGCAGCCAGTTACTAAGGAGCTCCTACAATGAGCAGTTCTTC. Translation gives CASSQLLRSSYNEQFF.